This T cell receptor (beta chain) was found in a study of blood T cell repertoires in COVID-19 (dated by TCRdb to about 2020). Concerning the study at large: Collaborator samples came from the United States, Italy and Spain and covered acute and convalescent phases of COVID-19. The material from the prospective study consisted of cDNA or gDNA derived from T cells, B-cell-depleted T cells, or PBMCs. The dataset comprised deeply sampled blood TCRbeta repertoires from subjects exposed to, actively infected with, or recovered from COVID-19. The repertoires were released in a freely available public database intended as a resource for research on the immune response to SARS-CoV-2. Samples were obtained from the ongoing ImmuneRACE study (first 160 participants) and from 1,254 subjects provided by 6 global collaborators. A de-identified subject ID, COVID-19 status, age in years and sex were almost always included in the sample metadata. HLA class I and class II types, where available, came from metadata supplied by the sample provider rather than from assay-based typing.

Via the germline V gene, CDR1 is MNHEY and CDR2 SVGAGI. The CDR3 runs 15 residues from the cysteine to the phenylalanine. Only the CDR3 DNA stays, 45 bases, in frame from base 1. Germline trimming: 4 bases from V, 1 base from J; junction bases outside gene matches: 3. Enrolling through a virtual design, the prospective study's participants ranged in age from about 18 to 100 years and lived across about two dozen United States geographic areas. To assign participants to cohorts, the prospective study relied on clinical history that participants themselves reported in a screening survey and a study questionnaire. ImmuneRACE Cohort 3 recovered participants were defined by two consecutive negative NP/OP PCR tests, healthcare professional clearance, or symptom resolution. Each participant in the prospective study had whole blood, serum and a nasopharyngeal or oropharyngeal swab collected by mobile phlebotomists. Prospective study participants could optionally give additional blood draws and questionnaires over an approximately 2-month period. Prospective study blood samples were shipped either frozen or at room temperature before DNA extraction.

TCRbeta CDR3 regions were amplified from genomic DNA by means of the immunoSEQ Assay, a bias-controlled multiplex PCR. Concerning the study's data processing: The number of nucleated cells in each sample was estimated from the amplification of reference gene primers within the assay. To quantify the absolute abundance of each unique TCRbeta CDR3 rearrangement, sequence reads were collapsed and filtered. Productive Simpson clonality was computed per sample as the square root of Simpson's diversity index over productive rearrangements. TCRdb holds this immuneACCESS table with in-frame rearrangements only. Some clones are missing; in checked studies, unresolved V genes explain under half, and the rest has no known cause. The DNA was the basis for D and trimming; V, J and clone size are from that table. This sample has a few hundred thousand clones in its table, and 81% of those were observed once. 7.5% to 10% of the sample is in the top ten clones.

The investigation overall reported the following: How much clinical and demographic metadata was included differed by source and by participant, and the metadata was provided uncurated.

As for this clone: Its binding antigen is unknown. Base-call qualities are not available, and no considerably larger clone is one nucleotide away.

Sequenced sample: PBMCs or T cells enriched from blood (not recorded which). The sequence joins TRBV6-5 to TRBJ2-3; 9 of the junction bases match TRBD2. The TCR comes from a man aged 40-55 years who had recovered from COVID-19. The CDR3 loop reads CASSFSGSGTDTQYF. The base sequence is TGTGCCAGCAGTTTTAGCGGGAGCGGCACAGATACGCAGTATTTT.